This T cell receptor (beta chain) was observed in a study of human T cells and chemical hapten exposure. From germline, CDR1 is SGHTA and CDR2 FQGNSA. CDR3 size: 13 residues. TCRdb reanalysed the RACE reads using MiXCR and keeps one entry per CDR3 protein. The sample has more than 150,000 distinct CDR3 sequences, 24% seen once. This clonotype was observed a few times. Time point specified: patch test 3, about 24 weeks after DPC sensitization. The treatment is: therapeutic diphenylcyclopropenone sensitization with weekly scalp DPC. The material sequenced was whole blood, taken in connection with sensitization to the hapten diphenylcyclopropenone (DPC). The source of this sequence is a woman aged 40 to 49 with alopecia areata. Some clones in this sample may be carry-over from other donors' samples. V gene TRBV7-2 combines with J gene TRBJ1-4, with D hard to call. The last part of the DNA fits TRBJ2-2 better; the J call may be wrong. The CDR3 is CASSSASTTELFF. In nucleotides, the CDR3 is TGTGCCAGCAGCTCGGCGTCCACTACGGAGCTGTTTTTT.